The rows below give T cell receptor beta chains drawn from one sample of a study of T cells in Graves' hyperthyroidism and ophthalmopathy. TCRdb reprocessed the multiplex PCR reads via MiXCR and lists one record per CDR3 protein. The repertoire has tens of thousands of distinct CDR3 sequences, roughly 50% of them found once; the top ten carry roughly 6.4%. Sequenced input: blood. These receptors all come from a woman aged 45-65 years with Graves' hyperthyroidism that later progressed to Graves' ophthalmopathy. Each CDR3 is given with its conserved first and last residue. A D gene is named only where the DNA matches it firmly. Clone size is given for some rows only: seen once, a few or many times, or a class if the clone is expanded.

J: TRBJ2-2; V: TRBV19; D: TRBD2; size: -; CDR3: CASSIKSGRAPGELFF; DNA: TGTGCCAGTAGTATAAAGAGCGGGAGGGCCCCCGGGGAGCTGTTTTTT
J: TRBJ1-3; V: TRBV19; D: -; size: -; CDR3: CASSIGNTIYF; DNA: TGTGCCAGTAGTATTGGAAACACCATATATTTT
J: TRBJ2-3; V: TRBV20-1; D: TRBD2; size: many; CDR3: CSAREPAGMRYF; DNA: TGCAGTGCTAGAGAACCAGCGGGAATGAGGTATTTT
J: TRBJ2-1; V: TRBV6-6; D: -; size: many; CDR3: CASSYSEGPEQFF; DNA: TGTGCCAGCAGTTACTCAGAAGGGCCTGAGCAGTTCTTC
J: TRBJ1-2; V: TRBV4-1; D: -; size: many; CDR3: CASSQVWGPKGYTF; DNA: TGCGCCAGCAGCCAAGTTTGGGGCCCTAAAGGCTACACCTTC
J: TRBJ2-2; V: TRBV6-2/TRBV6-3; D: -; size: many; CDR3: CASSYRERSGELFF; DNA: TGTGCCAGCAGTTACAGGGAGCGTTCCGGGGAGCTGTTTTTT
J: TRBJ2-2; V: TRBV20-1; D: -; size: -; CDR3: CCARDGYTGELFF; DNA: TGCTGTGCTAGAGATGGGTACACCGGGGAGCTGTTTTTT
J: TRBJ2-2; V: TRBV7-9; D: -; size: many; CDR3: CASSWDRQTGELFF; DNA: TGTGCCAGCAGCTGGGACCGACAGACCGGGGAGCTGTTTTTT
J: TRBJ2-5; V: TRBV9; D: TRBD2; size: few; CDR3: CASSPEGEGQYF; DNA: TGTGCCAGCAGCCCAGAAGGGGAGGGCCAGTACTTC
J: TRBJ1-2; V: TRBV7-3; D: -; size: few; CDR3: CASSPLGGRDLGYTF; DNA: TGTGCCAGCAGTCCATTGGGGGGGCGCGATCTTGGCTACACCTTC